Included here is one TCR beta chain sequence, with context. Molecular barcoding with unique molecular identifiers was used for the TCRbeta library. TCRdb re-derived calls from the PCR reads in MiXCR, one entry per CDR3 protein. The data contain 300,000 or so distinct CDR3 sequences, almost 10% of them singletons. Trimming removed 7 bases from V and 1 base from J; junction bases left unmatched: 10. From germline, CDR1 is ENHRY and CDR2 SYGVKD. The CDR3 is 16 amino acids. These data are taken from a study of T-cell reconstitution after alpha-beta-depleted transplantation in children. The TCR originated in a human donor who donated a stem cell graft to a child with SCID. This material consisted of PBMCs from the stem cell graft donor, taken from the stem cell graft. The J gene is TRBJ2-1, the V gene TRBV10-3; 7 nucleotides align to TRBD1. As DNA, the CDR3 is TGTGCCATCAATATCCGGGACAGCCTATCCTACAATGAGCAGTTCTTC. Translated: CAINIRDSLSYNEQFF.